A selection of T cell receptor beta chains follows, all from one sample in a study of cytomegalovirus exposure and HLA in healthy donors. Data came from immunoSEQ multiplex PCR; TCRdb stores just in-frame clones and leaves some out. The top ten hold about 5.2% of the sample, which has more than 140,000 clones, over 70% seen once. What was sequenced was PBMCs. The receptors shown here come from a man aged 25-45 years in good health and CMV-seropositive. CDR3s include the opening cysteine and the closing phenylalanine or tryptophan. D genes are given only for firm matches. Expanded clones get a size class; other rows say once, few or many, or leave the size out.

TRBD2	TRBJ2-6	NA	TRBV27	TGTGCCAGCAGTTCCCCTCGGGCGGGAGGGGCTGGGGCCAACGGCCTGACTTTC	CASSSPRAGGAGANGLTF
NA	TRBJ1-5	NA	TRBV11-2	TGTGCCAGCAGTGAGGGAGGAACTCACCAGCCCCAGCATTTT	CASSEGGTHQPQHF
NA	TRBJ2-7	NA	TRBV25-1	TGTGCCAGCAGTGATACTAAGCGGGCCCCCGGGTTGAAGCAGTACTTC	CASSDTKRAPGLKQYF
NA	TRBJ1-1	few	TRBV5-6	TGTGCCAGCAGCTTGCGGTTCCTAGAAGCTTTCTTT	CASSLRFLEAFF
TRBD2	TRBJ2-1	NA	TRBV28	TGTGCCAGCACCTTGAGCGGGAGAACTGGAAATGAGCAGTTCTTC	CASTLSGRTGNEQFF
TRBD1	TRBJ2-7	NA	TRBV7-6	TGTGCCAGCAGCGCCGGACAGGGGGGAGAGCAGTACTTC	CASSAGQGGEQYF
NA	TRBJ2-7	few	TRBV28	TGTGCCAGCAGTTCCCAAGATACCGACAACTCCTACGAGCAGTACTTC	CASSSQDTDNSYEQYF
NA	TRBJ2-5	NA	TRBV11-2	TGTGCCAGCAGCCGCCAAGAGACCCAGTACTTC	CASSRQETQYF
TRBD1	TRBJ1-2	NA	TRBV6-1	TGTGCCAGCAGTGTAGGGACAGGGTGGAATGGCTACACCTTC	CASSVGTGWNGYTF
TRBD1	TRBJ1-5	NA	TRBV10-3	TGTGCCATCAGCGAACAGGGGAGTAACCAGCCCCAGCATTTT	CAISEQGSNQPQHF
NA	TRBJ1-2	NA	TRBV5-8	TGTGCCAGCAGCGCGAAAGACAGCATGGTTACTAACTATGGCTACACCTTC	CASSAKDSMVTNYGYTF
TRBD1	TRBJ2-2	NA	TRBV19	TGTGCCAGTAGCCCCGGGACAGGGAACACCGGGGAGCTGTTTTTT	CASSPGTGNTGELFF
TRBD1	TRBJ2-2	NA	TRBV29-1	TGCAGCGTTGAAGCGGACAGGGGGCGAGAGCTGTTTTTT	CSVEADRGRELFF
NA	TRBJ2-1	NA	TRBV6-5	TGTGCCAGCAGTTACGAGGAGGCGGCGGACAATGAGCAGTTCTTC	CASSYEEAADNEQFF
NA	TRBJ2-5	NA	TRBV14	TGTGCCAGCAGCCAAGATCGGGTCTGGCGCGCGGAGACCCAGTACTTC	CASSQDRVWRAETQYF
NA	TRBJ1-1	NA	TRBV10-3	TGTGCCATCAACCCGGGACAAGGGAAGGTCACTGAAGCTTTCTTT	CAINPGQGKVTEAFF
TRBD1	TRBJ1-3	once	TRBV25-1	TGTGCCAGCAGTGCACAGGGGGCTGGAAACACCATATATTTT	CASSAQGAGNTIYF
NA	TRBJ1-1	NA	TRBV7-9	TGTTCCAGCAGCTTAGCGAGGGTAGGTACTGAAGCTTTCTTT	CSSSLARVGTEAFF
TRBD1	TRBJ2-7	NA	TRBV18	TGTGCCAGCTCCCTTGGGACAGGGGATGGCGACGAGCAGTACTTC	CASSLGTGDGDEQYF
NA	TRBJ2-5	NA	TRBV5-1	TGCGCCAGCAGCTTTGGAGGGTTCGGGGAGACCCAGTACTTC	CASSFGGFGETQYF
NA	TRBJ2-2	once	TRBV19	TGTGCCAGTAGAACCGGTTCGACGAACACCGGGGAGCTGTTTTTT	CASRTGSTNTGELFF
NA	TRBJ2-6	NA	TRBV11-2	TGTGCCAGCAGCGTTACAGGCTCTGGGGCCAACGTCCTGACTTTC	CASSVTGSGANVLTF
NA	TRBJ1-2	NA	TRBV11-2	TGTGCCAGCAGCCCGACAGTGGGTTTAGACTATGGCTACACCTTC	CASSPTVGLDYGYTF
NA	TRBJ1-4	NA	TRBV5-1	TGCGCCAGCAGCACAGACATTAATGAAAAACTGTTTTTT	CASSTDINEKLFF